The clone carrying this T cell receptor (beta chain) occurred a few times. The data were taken from a study of blood T cell repertoires in COVID-19. Study-wide context: Collection of acute and convalescent COVID-19 samples took place in the United States, Italy and Spain. From T cells, B-cell-depleted T cells, or PBMCs came the material, which was cDNA or gDNA.

Per the original data handling: Reference gene primers were amplified, and this amplification served to estimate nucleated cell counts. The method was immunoSEQ multiplex PCR; TCRdb's version includes in-frame clones alone and lacks a portion of them. V and J calls and clone size are given by that table; D and trimming were obtained from the DNA. This table holds approximately 100,000 clones, about four fifths found once. The germline V gene encodes CDR1 MNHEY and CDR2 SVGAGI. V shed 6 bases, J shed 0 bases, and the junction held 5 bases outside the gene matches. The CDR3 extends over 15 amino acids.

Sequencing was performed on peripheral blood. The source is a human donor in a cohort sampled during active COVID-19. The V and J genes are TRBV6-5 and TRBJ1-5; 7 nucleotides line up with TRBD1. The CDR3 is CASSQNRGSNQPQHF. CDR3 DNA: TGTGCCAGCAGCCAAAACAGGGGTAGCAATCAGCCCCAGCATTTT.